The clone carrying this T cell receptor (beta chain) has a handful of counts. Its specificity is unknown. This entry comes from a study of T-cell reconstitution after alpha-beta-depleted transplantation in children. Germline lookup yields CDR1 DFQATT and CDR2 SNEGSKA (reference sequence). This CDR3 is built from 16 residues. V was trimmed by 0 bases and J by 1 base, leaving 12 bases between them. Study observations and caveats: When one year had passed after transplant, most T-cell counts and diversity came from newly produced T cells.

Unique molecular identifiers were used to barcode this TCRbeta library. TCRdb ran MiXCR on the PCR reads and lists one entry per CDR3 protein. This sample has hundreds of thousands of distinct CDR3 sequences, with around 8.4% found just once. The sequence was obtained from a male patient between 2 and 10 years old who had a stem cell transplant for acute myeloid leukemia, so the T cells may come from the graft donor. The sequencing used PBMCs, mostly from graft donor cells, collected 360 days after TCRalphabeta/CD19-depleted stem cell transplant. The chain uses TRBV20-1 and TRBJ2-2; the D gene could be TRBD1 or TRBD2 (6 bases each). CDR3 DNA: TGCAGTGCTAGAGATGGGGGGCTCAAGAACACCGGGGAGCTGTTTTTT. This codes for CSARDGGLKNTGELFF.